One sample yielded the 31 T cell receptor beta chains listed below, sequenced in a study of CD8 T cells in Susac syndrome. Random hexamers served to reverse transcribe about 0.45 to 1 ug RNA. TCRdb analysed the immunoSEQ multiplex PCR reads with MiXCR anew, one entry per CDR3 protein. The table has under 550,000 distinct CDR3 sequences, more than 80% seen once; the top ten hold 0.09% to 0.15%. Source material: CD8+ T cells from PBMCs. These TCRs come from a human donor with multiple sclerosis.

This clonotype has just one count. The V and J genes are TRBV2 and TRBJ2-7, with D perhaps TRBD1 (5 bases). This CDR3 has 16 amino acids. Between the trimmed V and J ends, which lost 8 bases and 5 bases, there was a span of 25 bases. The V gene's germline CDR1 is SNHLY and CDR2 FYNNEI. The CDR3 here is CASSYYTAGKSHEQYF. The CDR3 DNA reads as TGTGCCAGCTCGTACTATACCGCAGGGAAGTCGCACGAGCAGTACTTC.

The chain links TRBV27 to TRBJ2-1; D could derive from TRBD1 or TRBD2 (5 bases each). This CDR3 has 13 amino acids. Trimming cost V 3 bases and J 14 bases, with 17 bases left between them. CDR1 and CDR2 (germline): MNHEY, SMNVEV (reference sequence). CDR3 bases: TGTGCCAGCAGTTTTTACCCGGGACGATCGGAGTTCTTC. Protein: CASSFYPGRSEFF.

The genes are TRBV12-3 or TRBV12-4 and TRBJ2-1; the D is unclear. CDR3 length: 14 amino acids. The ends were cut back, 6 bases at V and 5 bases at J, with 14 bases in the middle. The DNA of the CDR3 is TGTGCCAGCAGCCCTTTTAGTACGAACAATGAGCAGTTCTTC. Its protein is CASSPFSTNNEQFF.

The V gene is TRBV20-1, the J gene TRBJ2-7, with D unresolved. From germline, CDR1 is DFQATT and CDR2 SNEGSKA (reference sequence). The CDR3 is 13 residues long. Trimming took off 0 bases at V and 1 base at J, with 7 bases between the two ends. CDR3 amino acids: CSAREGSSYEQYF. The DNA of the CDR3 is TGCAGTGCTAGAGAAGGCAGTTCCTACGAGCAGTACTTC.

The chain has TRBV6-5 and TRBJ2-7; TRBD1 matches at 9 bases. Germline V gene sequence: CDR1 MNHEY, CDR2 SVGAGI. The CDR3 loop spans 16 amino acids. V lost 7 bases to trimming and J lost 1 base; unmatched junction nucleotides: 11. CDR3 nucleotide sequence: TGTGCCAGCATTACCGAACGACAGGGGGAGTCCTACGAGCAGTACTTC. Translation gives CASITERQGESYEQYF.

The V call is TRBV12-3 or TRBV12-4, the J call TRBJ1-1; D unclear. There are 12 residues in the CDR3. The V end was cut by 8 bases, the J end by 5 bases, with 12 bases between. CDR3 DNA: TGTGCCAGCTCGCCGAGCGCTACTGAAGCTTTCTTT. It specifies CASSPSATEAFF.

The chain carries TRBV9 and TRBJ2-7; TRBD2 is a possible D gene (6 bases). The V and J ends lost 1 base and 0 bases respectively, with 11 bases between them. The CDR3 covers 15 residues. Germline V CDR1 and CDR2: SGDLS, YYNGEE. The CDR3 protein is CASSVSGRSSYEQYF. In DNA form, the CDR3 reads TGTGCCAGCAGCGTAAGTGGGAGGTCCTCCTACGAGCAGTACTTC. Full variable domain (remainder filled in from reference TRBV9 and TRBJ2-7): DSGVTQTPKHLITATGQRVTLRCSPRSGDLSVYWYQQSLDQGLQFLIQYYNGEERAKGNILERFSAQQFPDLHSELNLSSLELGDSALYFCASSVSGRSSYEQYFGPGTRLTVT.

The gene calls are TRBV6-1 and TRBJ2-5, with a possible D match to TRBD1 (6 bases). The CDR3 runs to 15 residues. The germline V gene has CDR1 MNHNS and CDR2 SASEGT. The V end lost 6 bases, the J end lost 0 bases, and 14 bases lay between the germline ends. The CDR3 DNA is TGTGCCAGCAGCCCCGGGGACATGTACCAAGAGACCCAGTACTTC. Translated: CASSPGDMYQETQYF.

This sequence joins TRBV4-2 and TRBJ2-7; 13 bases match TRBD2. The germline V gene encodes CDR1 LGHNA and CDR2 YNFKEQ. This CDR3 has 18 residues. Trimming took 0 bases from V and 6 from J; bases not matched to a gene: 11. The CDR3 DNA sequence: TGTGCCAGCAGCCAAGAACTAGCGGGAGGGCCGGTGGAAGGCGAGCAGTACTTC. Residues: CASSQELAGGPVEGEQYF.

J is TRBJ2-1 and V is TRBV6-1; no clear D gene. The germline CDR1 and CDR2 sequences are MNHNS and SASEGT. V lost 4 bases to trimming and J lost 6 bases, with 16 bases between them. The CDR3 is 15 amino acids. The CDR3 nucleotides are TGTGCCAGCAGTGGAGGCCCAGCGTCCCCCAATGAGCAGTTCTTC. Translation gives CASSGGPASPNEQFF.

The chain links TRBV12-3 or TRBV12-4 to TRBJ1-1; 10 nucleotides match TRBD1. The CDR3 is made up of 15 amino acids. V shed 4 bases and J 0 bases; nucleotides not matched to a gene: 2. Written as DNA, the CDR3 is TGTGCCAGCAGTTCGGGACAGGGGTTGAACACTGAAGCTTTCTTT. Translating it yields CASSSGQGLNTEAFF.

The chain couples TRBV5-1 to TRBJ2-7; 8 bases line up with TRBD1. The CDR3 extends over 14 amino acids. Germline V gene sequence: CDR1 SGHRS, CDR2 YFSETQ. V lost 3 bases and J lost 5; bases outside the gene matches: 7. In DNA, the CDR3 is TGCGCCAGCAGCTCGGGGCAGGGGGCCGACGAGCAGTACTTC. Its protein is CASSSGQGADEQYF.

V and J are TRBV2 and TRBJ2-1; 7 positions agree with TRBD1. V shed 4 bases and J 3 bases; nucleotides not matched to a gene: 3. The V gene's germline CDR1 is SNHLY and CDR2 FYNNEI. The CDR3 has 14 residues. CDR3 DNA: TGTGCCAGCAGTGGGACAGGACTCTACAATGAGCAGTTCTTC. Its protein is CASSGTGLYNEQFF.

The gene calls are TRBV2 and TRBJ2-5, with D uncertain. The CDR3 is 15 amino acids. Germline CDR1 and CDR2: SNHLY and FYNNEI. With 0 bases removed from V and 5 bases from J, the gap between germline ends came to 13 bases. This CDR3 reads CASSEATAQEETQYF. For the CDR3, the DNA is TGTGCCAGCAGTGAAGCGACTGCGCAGGAGGAGACCCAGTACTTC.

This sequence joins TRBV20-1 and TRBJ2-7; D is unclear. V was clipped by 0 bases and J by 2 bases, with 11 bases between them. This CDR3 has 14 amino acids. Germline V CDR1 and CDR2: DFQATT, SNEGSKA (reference sequence). CDR3 protein: CSAREPIGAYEQYF. CDR3 nucleotide sequence: TGCAGTGCTAGAGAGCCGATTGGGGCCTACGAGCAGTACTTC.

The chain couples TRBV5-1 to TRBJ2-3; D remains unclear. This CDR3 has 15 residues. Per germline, CDR1 SGHRS and CDR2 YFSETQ. Between the trimmed V and J ends, which lost 4 bases and 1 base, there was a span of 13 bases. The CDR3 region is CASSPGVTGTDTQYF. The CDR3 nucleotides are TGCGCCAGCAGCCCTGGAGTCACCGGCACAGATACGCAGTATTTT.

The chain joins TRBV30 to TRBJ1-1; no clear D gene. The germline gives CDR1 GTSNPN, CDR2 SVGIG (reference sequence). The CDR3 covers 14 residues. V lost 4 bases and J lost 8, with 20 bases in between. For the CDR3, the DNA is TGTGCCTGGACTATGACTGGAGGGATCGAGGAAGCTTTCTTT. This codes for CAWTMTGGIEEAFF.

In this sample, this clonotype turned up a few times. The chain joins TRBV28 to TRBJ2-7; TRBD1 matches 8 bases. V lost 5 bases to trimming and J lost 3 bases; unmatched junction nucleotides: 9. Germline-derived CDR1 and CDR2 are MDHEN and SYDVKM. The CDR3 is 15 residues long. The CDR3 nucleotides read TGTGCCAGCAGTCCGTCCCGGGACAGGATCTACGAGCAGTACTTC. This codes for CASSPSRDRIYEQYF.

The chain is built from TRBV19 and TRBJ1-1; D unclear. Trimming removed 9 bases at V and 3 bases at J, with 17 bases between. The germline V gene encodes CDR1 LNHDA and CDR2 SQIVND (reference sequence). The length of the CDR3 is 14 residues. CDR3 coding DNA: TGTGCCAGCGGCCCGTTATTGGGATACACTGAAGCTTTCTTT. It translates to CASGPLLGYTEAFF.

The genes are TRBV27 and TRBJ2-2, with TRBD2 matching over 9 bases. The CDR3 is made up of 15 amino acids. Germline CDR1 MNHEY, CDR2 SMNVEV (reference sequence). The trim removed 1 base at V and 5 bases at J, leaving 2 bases unmatched. The CDR3 coding sequence is TGTGCCAGCAGTTTATACGCGGGAGGGACCGGGGAGCTGTTTTTT. It translates to CASSLYAGGTGELFF.

The chain links TRBV5-8 to TRBJ1-1, with TRBD1 matching 7 bases. There are 13 residues in the CDR3. The V and J ends lost 4 bases and 9 bases, in that order; junction bases with no gene match: 9. Germline-derived CDR1 and CDR2 are SGHTS and YDEGEE. For the CDR3, the DNA is TGTGCCAGCAGCGGCGACAGGGAGCCCAAAGCTTTCTTT. Translated, it gives CASSGDREPKAFF.

The chain carries TRBV6-5 and TRBJ1-5; D is undetermined. Trimming cost V 4 bases and J 1 base, with 11 bases left between them. In germline, CDR1 is MNHEY, CDR2 SVGAGI. This CDR3 contains 15 residues. CDR3 sequence: CASSLTSLSNQPQHF. CDR3 DNA: TGTGCCAGCAGTTTAACAAGCCTCAGCAATCAGCCCCAGCATTTT.

The chain employs TRBV5-4 and TRBJ1-2; TRBD1 might be the D (6 bases). The CDR3 runs to 14 residues. V lost 4 bases and J 4 bases, leaving 14 bases between the germline ends. The germline V gene has CDR1 SGHNT and CDR2 YYREEE (reference sequence). The CDR3 here is CASSAPGTPYGYTF. CDR3 coding DNA: TGTGCCAGCAGCGCCCCTGGGACACCCTATGGCTACACCTTC.

The genes are TRBV29-1 and TRBJ2-7, with 8 nucleotides matching TRBD1. V shed 5 bases, J shed 6 bases, and the junction held 12 bases outside the gene matches. The CDR3 is made up of 14 amino acids. Germline CDR1 SQVTM, CDR2 ANQGSEA. CDR3 region: CSVCYGQGSAEQYF. CDR3 bases: TGCAGCGTTTGTTATGGACAGGGCTCCGCCGAGCAGTACTTC.

This clonotype was recorded only once. V is TRBV18 and J is TRBJ2-3; tentatively, D is TRBD2 (6 bases). The V end lost 3 bases, the J end lost 5 bases, and 12 bases lay between the germline ends. Germline assignment: CDR1 KGHSH and CDR2 LQKENI. The CDR3 is 14 amino acids. The CDR3 sequence: CASSPTGVGDTQYF. CDR3 nucleotide sequence: TGTGCCAGCTCACCTACGGGGGTCGGAGATACGCAGTATTTT.

V is TRBV4-1 and J is TRBJ1-1, with a weak D call TRBD1 (5 bases). With 1 base removed from V and 5 bases from J, the gap between germline ends came to 8 bases. Germline V gene lookup returns CDR1 MGHRA and CDR2 YSYEKL. The CDR3 runs to 13 residues. The CDR3 sequence is CASSQVAGTEAFF. The CDR3 DNA reads TGCGCCAGCAGCCAAGTGGCAGGGACTGAAGCTTTCTTT.

The chain employs TRBV11-2 and TRBJ1-4, with D uncertain. The V gene's germline CDR1 is SGHAT and CDR2 FQNNGV. This CDR3 is 12 amino acids long. The germline V and J ends were trimmed by 2 bases and 11 bases, with 9 bases remaining between them. This CDR3 is CASSLMDGKLFF. CDR3 nucleotides: TGTGCCAGCAGCTTAATGGACGGGAAACTGTTTTTT.

V gene TRBV4-2 combines with J gene TRBJ1-5; D uncertain. Germline V gene data show CDR1 as LGHNA and CDR2 as YNFKEQ. Trimming took off 0 bases at V and 1 base at J, with 13 bases between the two ends. The CDR3 is 17 residues long. The CDR3 region has the DNA TGTGCCAGCAGCCAAGAGATAGATAGGGCAAGCAATCAGCCCCAGCATTTT. Translation gives CASSQEIDRASNQPQHF.

The rearrangement joins TRBV29-1 to TRBJ2-7; no firm D call. Trimming pared 0 bases from V and 2 bases from J, leaving 11 bases between. This CDR3 is built from 14 residues. Germline CDR1 and CDR2: SQVTM and ANQGSEA. CDR3 nucleotides: TGCAGCGTTGAAGAACGCGGCAGAACCTACGAGCAGTACTTC. Its protein product is CSVEERGRTYEQYF.

The chain links TRBV5-4 to TRBJ2-1; TRBD2 might be the D (6 bases). This CDR3 has 19 residues. Germline CDR1 reads SGHNT; CDR2 reads YYREEE (reference sequence). The germline V and J ends were trimmed by 0 bases and 2 bases, with 21 bases remaining between them. The CDR3 is CASSLEGASETGAYNEQFF. CDR3 nucleotide sequence: TGTGCCAGCAGCTTGGAGGGAGCTAGCGAGACCGGAGCCTACAATGAGCAGTTCTTC.

Concerning this clonotype itself: Mismatch with germline at one junction end may stem from a read error. The chain recombines TRBV7-9 with TRBJ2-3; possibly TRBD1 for D (6 bases). Germline V gene sequence: CDR1 SEHNR, CDR2 FQNEAQ (reference sequence). The CDR3 spans 15 residues. The CDR3 DNA reads TGTGCCAGCAGCCGTACAGGGAGAGACACAGATACGCGGTATTTT. Encoded protein: CASSRTGRDTDTRYF.